This note documents a single T cell receptor beta chain sequence. Its antigen remains unidentified. The CDR3 covers 14 residues. Germline CDR1 reads MDHEN; CDR2 reads SYDVKM. The V and J ends lost 2 bases and 0 bases respectively, with 4 bases between them. The data originate from a study of vaccination and CD4 T cells after COVID-19. Across the study: Treatment of control cultures consisted of a CEFX pool, an HIV-1 Nef pool, or no peptide. Study-wide points: This study had few convalescent patients and no early post-infection samples.

An Oncomine TCR Beta short-read assay was used to sequence the DNA from cultured CD4+ T cells. Genomic DNA was isolated from cultured CD4+ T cells. TCRdb fed the PCR reads into MiXCR, producing one record per CDR3 protein. Of 20,000 to 25,000 distinct CDR3 sequences listed, 40% to 60% were seen once; the top ten hold approximately 9%. Specified treatment: roughly 11-day PBMC culture with coronavirus spike peptide pools or control peptides (ViraFEST assay). ViraFEST used peptide pools to expand antigen-specific T cells before TCR sequencing. The chain joins TRBV28 to TRBJ1-4, with D uncertain. This clonotype was sampled from a human donor who had recovered from COVID-19. The sequencing input was CD4+ T cells from blood, cultured in vitro. The DNA for the CDR3 is TGTGCCAGCAGTTTACCTACAACTAATGAAAAACTGTTTTTT. This gives the protein CASSLPTTNEKLFF.